A single sample gave rise to the 18 T cell receptor beta chains below, sequenced in a study of cytomegalovirus exposure and HLA in healthy donors. It was with 60 Vbeta and 13 Jbeta primers that the PCR ran. Here immunoSEQ multiplex PCR was the method, and the copy in TCRdb shows in-frame clones only, minus some. Of under 90,000 clones in the sample, roughly 75% are singletons; the top ten hold 2% to 2.5%. Sequenced material: PBMCs. The receptors here all came from a man between 40 and 49 years old in good health and CMV-seronegative.

The chain employs TRBV9 and TRBJ1-1, with a possible D match to TRBD1 (5 bases). The CDR3 sequence is 18 residues long. V gave up 1 base and J gave up 8 bases, with 27 bases separating them. Germline V gene data show CDR1 as SGDLS and CDR2 as YYNGEE. CDR3 coding DNA: TGTGCCAGCAGCGTATCCCCGGGGGGGACTAAGACCGCCGCAGAAGCTTTCTTT. It specifies CASSVSPGGTKTAAEAFF.

This chain uses TRBV7-9 with TRBJ1-3; 11 nucleotides line up with TRBD1. From germline, CDR1 is SEHNR and CDR2 FQNEAQ (reference sequence). The CDR3 covers 19 residues. The ends lost 5 bases at V and 0 bases at J; junction bases unmatched: 12. Here the CDR3 reads CASSLGQGAAGSSGNTIYF. In nucleotides, the CDR3 is TGTGCCAGCAGCCTCGGACAGGGGGCGGCTGGAAGCTCTGGAAACACCATATATTTT.

This chain links TRBV11-3 with TRBJ1-1; D is ambiguous. The ends were cut back, 1 base at V and 11 bases at J, with 11 bases in the middle. CDR1 is SGHNT, CDR2 YENEEA, per germline. The CDR3 is 12 residues long. In nucleotides, the CDR3 is TGTGCCAGCAGCTTAGCTTCAGCGCGGGCTTTCTTT. Protein sequence: CASSLASARAFF. Complete variable domain (other parts from reference TRBV11-3 and TRBJ1-1): EAGVVQSPRYKIIEKKQPVAFWCNPISGHNTLYWYLQNLGQGPELLIRYENEEAVDDSQLPKDRFSAERLKGVDSTLKIQPAELGDSAVYLCASSLASARAFFGQGTRLTVV.

This chain joins TRBV18 and TRBJ2-7, with 11 bases matching TRBD2. The V gene end was trimmed by 3 bases and the J gene end by 6 bases; junction bases not matched to a gene: 4. Germline assignment: CDR1 KGHSH and CDR2 LQKENI. The CDR3 spans 14 residues. The CDR3 DNA sequence: TGTGCCAGCTCACCGAAAACTAGCGGGAGCGAGCAGTACTTC. This translates into CASSPKTSGSEQYF.

This clone has a handful of counts. The chain couples TRBV7-6 to TRBJ1-5; 9 positions match TRBD1. The CDR3 contains 14 residues. The V gene end was trimmed by 1 base and the J gene end by 5 bases; junction bases not matched to a gene: 0. Germline V lookup: CDR1 SGHVS, CDR2 FNYEAQ. The CDR3 protein is CASSLGTGDQPQHF. CDR3 bases: TGTGCCAGCAGCTTAGGGACAGGGGATCAGCCCCAGCATTTT.

V and J are TRBV7-9 and TRBJ2-3; 11 bases are shared with TRBD2. The CDR3 length is 15 residues. Looked up from germline, CDR1 is SEHNR and CDR2 is FQNEAQ (reference sequence). The junction had 0 bases not matched to a gene; V was cut back by 1 base and J by 3 bases. As DNA, the CDR3 is TGTGCCAGCAGCTTAGGACTAGCGGGGACAGATACGCAGTATTTT. Residues: CASSLGLAGTDTQYF.

This clone was detected only a few times. The chain has TRBV7-3 and TRBJ2-1; D is possibly TRBD1 (5 bases). This CDR3 is built from 15 residues. Trimming removed 1 base from V and 1 base from J, with 8 bases in between. Per the germline V gene, CDR1 is SGHTA and CDR2 is FQGTGA. DNA of the CDR3: TGTGCCAGCAGCTTAAATCAGGGTTCCTACAATGAGCAGTTCTTC. Its translation: CASSLNQGSYNEQFF. Looking up the rest from reference TRBV7-3 and TRBJ2-1 gives the full variable domain: GAGVSQTPSNKVTEKGKYVELRCDPISGHTALYWYRQSLGQGPEFLIYFQGTGAADDSGLPNDRFFAVRPEGSVSTLKIQRTERGDSAVYLCASSLNQGSYNEQFFGPGTRLTVL.

V gene TRBV18 combines with J gene TRBJ1-5; the D gene is possibly TRBD1 (6 bases). The germline V gene encodes CDR1 KGHSH and CDR2 LQKENI. The CDR3 is made up of 15 amino acids. V gave up 3 bases and J gave up 4 bases, with 13 bases separating them. CDR3 loop: CASSPGGQPNQPQHF. DNA of the CDR3: TGTGCCAGCTCACCTGGAGGACAGCCGAATCAGCCCCAGCATTTT.

The rearrangement joins TRBV30 to TRBJ2-5; 7 nucleotides line up with TRBD2. The V and J ends lost 5 bases and 2 bases, in that order; junction bases with no gene match: 5. CDR1 GTSNPN and CDR2 SVGIG come from the germline V gene (reference sequence). This CDR3 contains 13 residues. The CDR3 loop is CAWGDYSQETQYF. CDR3 sequence (DNA): TGTGCCTGGGGGGACTATTCACAAGAGACCCAGTACTTC.

The chain uses TRBV28 and TRBJ1-1; TRBD1 is a possible D gene (6 bases). Trimming removed 6 bases at V and 0 bases at J, with 11 bases between. This CDR3 region has 14 residues. Germline loops: CDR1 MDHEN, CDR2 SYDVKM. CDR3 region: CASRVQGLNTEAFF. Written as DNA, the CDR3 is TGTGCCAGCAGAGTACAGGGTCTGAACACTGAAGCTTTCTTT.

The J gene is TRBJ2-3, the V gene TRBV5-1; 14 positions match TRBD2. Germline trimming cut 4 bases from V and 3 bases from J; bases unmatched to any gene: 4. This CDR3 has 16 amino acids. Germline CDR1 SGHRS, CDR2 YFSETQ. The CDR3: CASSPGLAGETDTQYF. CDR3 sequence (DNA): TGCGCCAGCAGCCCGGGACTAGCGGGAGAAACAGATACGCAGTATTTT.

The chain links TRBV7-9 to TRBJ2-1, with TRBD2 identical over 7 bases. The CDR3 has 16 residues. Losses at the gene ends were 4 bases for V and 10 bases for J; bases not matched to a gene: 16. Germline V lookup: CDR1 SEHNR, CDR2 FQNEAQ (reference sequence). In DNA form, the CDR3 reads TGTGCCAGCAGCTACCCCTCGGGGAGGGTCCGGGAGGAGCAGTTCTTC. It encodes CASSYPSGRVREEQFF.

The rearrangement joins TRBV14 to TRBJ2-7, with 7 bases aligning to TRBD1. Germline V gene data show CDR1 as SGHDN and CDR2 as FVKESK. The CDR3 contains 14 residues. V gave up 4 bases and J gave up 4 bases; unmatched junction bases: 7. CDR3 sequence (DNA): TGTGCCAGCAGCCGGGCAGGGGGTCTTTACGAGCAGTACTTC. Residues: CASSRAGGLYEQYF.

V is TRBV7-3 and J is TRBJ1-2; D is perhaps TRBD1 (5 bases). V lost 4 bases and J lost 6, with 12 bases in between. The germline V gene encodes CDR1 SGHTA and CDR2 FQGTGA. The CDR3 consists of 13 residues. In DNA form, the CDR3 reads TGTGCCAGCAGCTCGCCCCAGGGAAATGGCTACACCTTC. Translation gives CASSSPQGNGYTF.

CDR3 bases: TGTGCCTGGAGTGTACCGACTAGCGGGAGGATCACCCATCGGGAGACCCAGTACTTC. Translating gives CAWSVPTSGRITHRETQYF. This rearrangement joins TRBV30 to TRBJ2-5, with 13 bases identical to TRBD2. The junction had 15 bases not matched to a gene; V was cut back by 0 bases and J by 5 bases. In germline, CDR1 is GTSNPN, CDR2 SVGIG (reference sequence). CDR3 length: 19 amino acids.

The V call is TRBV30, the J call TRBJ2-1; 12 bases line up with TRBD2. The J segment lost 7 bases and the V segment lost 3 bases, leaving 7 bases of the junction unmatched. The V gene's germline CDR1 is GTSNPN and CDR2 SVGIG (reference sequence). The CDR3 length is 15 residues. CDR3 in amino acids: CAWSPGLAGQNEQFF. The CDR3 DNA follows: TGTGCCTGGAGCCCGGGACTAGCGGGCCAAAATGAGCAGTTCTTC.

This chain links TRBV5-4 with TRBJ2-7, with 13 bases lining up with TRBD2. The CDR3 is 16 amino acids. J was trimmed by 6 bases and V by 3 bases; bases with no gene match: 9. Germline assignment: CDR1 SGHNT and CDR2 YYREEE (reference sequence). This CDR3 reads CASSSGTGLAGIEQYF. CDR3 sequence (DNA): TGTGCCAGCAGCTCGGGAACGGGACTAGCGGGGATCGAGCAGTACTTC.

The chain links TRBV2 to TRBJ1-2, with D possibly being TRBD1 (5 bases). Germline CDR1 SNHLY, CDR2 FYNNEI. This CDR3 has 9 amino acids. V gave up 11 bases and J gave up 6 bases, with 7 bases separating them. The CDR3 region is CAVGHGYTF. CDR3 sequence (DNA): TGTGCCGTGGGGCATGGCTACACCTTC.